This paragraph covers one T cell receptor (beta chain) sequence. Clones were read by immunoSEQ multiplex PCR, and TCRdb kept only the in-frame ones, dropping some. The sample consists of approximately 490,000 clones, around three quarters of them appearing once. This specimen comes from a study of shared T cell receptors in the human thymus. The CDR3 has 14 residues. V trimming: 5 bases; J trimming: 3 bases; junction bases outside the gene matches: 4. Germline loops: CDR1 LNHDA, CDR2 SQIVND (reference sequence). These same records also appear under a second study, on human thymus T cells. That publication notes: Among unrelated individuals, related research reported thymic repertoires that overlapped highly.

The specimen was thymocytes. This sequence joins TRBV19 and TRBJ1-5, with 7 bases matching TRBD1. This clonotype originated in a boy under two years old with a congenital heart defect. The CDR3 nucleotides read TGTGCCAGTAGTTCGACAGGGATCAATCAGCCCCAGCATTTT. This translates into CASSSTGINQPQHF.